Listed below are T cell receptor beta chains from one sample, sequenced in a study of blood T cells in healthy people across ages. TCRdb fed the 5' RACE reads into MiXCR, producing one record per CDR3 protein. This sample has around 1.5 million distinct CDR3 sequences; roughly 45% occur once, and the top ten carry under 8%. Input material: blood. Source of these receptors: a woman between 18 and 29 years old in good health. Both conserved end residues are part of each CDR3. Each record gives: V gene, clone size, D gene, J gene, CDR3 protein, CDR3 DNA. D genes are given only for firm matches. Where a row states a size, it is once, few, many or the class of an expanded clone; other rows omit it.

V gene: TRBV29-1
clone size: .
D gene: .
J gene: TRBJ2-5
CDR3 protein: CSVASVLQETQYF
CDR3 DNA: TGCAGCGTCGCCTCGGTTCTTCAAGAGACCCAGTACTTC

V gene: TRBV7-3
clone size: .
D gene: TRBD1
J gene: TRBJ1-5
CDR3 protein: CASSTGTADRPQHF
CDR3 DNA: TGTGCCAGCAGCACCGGGACAGCAGATCGACCCCAGCATTTT

V gene: TRBV28
clone size: .
D gene: .
J gene: TRBJ1-1
CDR3 protein: CASSPLAEGPAEAFF
CDR3 DNA: TGTGCCAGCAGTCCCCTTGCGGAGGGACCCGCTGAAGCTTTCTTT

V gene: TRBV18
clone size: .
D gene: TRBD1
J gene: TRBJ2-3
CDR3 protein: CASSRSGDSLTDTQYF
CDR3 DNA: TGTGCCAGCTCTCGATCCGGGGACAGCCTCACAGATACGCAGTATTTT

V gene: TRBV25-1
clone size: few
D gene: .
J gene: TRBJ2-3
CDR3 protein: CASSEPQGGMRTDTQYF
CDR3 DNA: TGTGCCAGCAGTGAACCCCAGGGCGGCATGAGGACAGATACGCAGTATTTT

V gene: TRBV10-3
clone size: .
D gene: .
J gene: TRBJ1-2
CDR3 protein: CAISAGQTNYGYTF
CDR3 DNA: TGTGCCATCAGCGCCGGACAGACTAACTATGGCTACACCTTC

V gene: TRBV6-5
clone size: few
D gene: .
J gene: TRBJ2-7
CDR3 protein: CASSVGTRGEQYF
CDR3 DNA: TGTGCCAGCAGCGTGGGAACGAGAGGCGAGCAGTACTTC

V gene: TRBV7-9
clone size: few
D gene: TRBD1
J gene: TRBJ2-1
CDR3 protein: CASSPRTGIANEQFF
CDR3 DNA: TGTGCCAGCAGCCCAAGGACAGGGATTGCCAATGAGCAGTTCTTC

V gene: TRBV7-9
clone size: few
D gene: TRBD2
J gene: TRBJ2-1
CDR3 protein: CASSLTGRLAGDHYNEQFF
CDR3 DNA: TGTGCCAGCAGCCTGACAGGGCGACTAGCGGGAGATCACTACAATGAGCAGTTCTTC

V gene: TRBV5-1
clone size: .
D gene: .
J gene: TRBJ1-2
CDR3 protein: CASSLVTDYGYTF
CDR3 DNA: TGCGCCAGCAGCTTGGTTACAGATTATGGCTACACCTTC

V gene: TRBV11-2
clone size: .
D gene: .
J gene: TRBJ2-3
CDR3 protein: CASSQGPAGSTDTRYF
CDR3 DNA: TGTGCCAGCAGCCAAGGGCCCGCAGGTAGCACAGATACGCGGTATTTT

V gene: TRBV6-1
clone size: .
D gene: .
J gene: TRBJ2-3
CDR3 protein: CASSGLGGILGGYTQYF
CDR3 DNA: TGTGCCAGCAGTGGCTTGGGGGGGATCCTTGGGGGCTATACGCAGTATTTT

V gene: TRBV7-9
clone size: .
D gene: TRBD1
J gene: TRBJ1-2
CDR3 protein: CASSSIRGQGGLNYGYTF
CDR3 DNA: TGTGCCAGCAGTTCAATCCGTGGACAGGGCGGGCTTAACTATGGCTACACCTTC

V gene: TRBV20-1
clone size: .
D gene: TRBD2
J gene: TRBJ2-3
CDR3 protein: CSARLIAGGPGDTQYF
CDR3 DNA: TGCAGTGCTAGATTAATAGCGGGAGGGCCAGGTGATACGCAGTATTTT

V gene: TRBV27
clone size: .
D gene: .
J gene: TRBJ2-7
CDR3 protein: CASGFPEQYF
CDR3 DNA: TGTGCCAGCGGGTTTCCCGAGCAGTACTTC

V gene: TRBV20-1
clone size: .
D gene: .
J gene: TRBJ2-7
CDR3 protein: CSAGGLATYEQYF
CDR3 DNA: TGCAGTGCGGGGGGGCTAGCGACCTACGAGCAGTACTTC

V gene: TRBV20-1
clone size: .
D gene: TRBD2
J gene: TRBJ2-5
CDR3 protein: CSADGLAGGQYQETQYF
CDR3 DNA: TGCAGTGCTGACGGACTAGCGGGGGGCCAGTACCAAGAGACCCAGTACTTC

V gene: TRBV5-1
clone size: few
D gene: .
J gene: TRBJ1-1
CDR3 protein: CASSPIRQLKNTEAFF
CDR3 DNA: TGCGCCAGCAGCCCAATAAGACAGCTAAAGAACACTGAAGCTTTCTTT

V gene: TRBV20-1
clone size: .
D gene: .
J gene: TRBJ2-3
CDR3 protein: CSASFPRTDTQYF
CDR3 DNA: TGCAGTGCTAGTTTCCCTCGCACAGATACGCAGTATTTT

V gene: TRBV25-1
clone size: few
D gene: .
J gene: TRBJ1-4
CDR3 protein: CASSPPGWARVSNEKLFF
CDR3 DNA: TGTGCCAGCAGCCCCCCCGGTTGGGCGCGGGTTTCGAATGAAAAACTGTTTTTT

V gene: TRBV5-1
clone size: .
D gene: TRBD2
J gene: TRBJ2-1
CDR3 protein: CASSSLGTSGTTSNYNEQFF
CDR3 DNA: TGCGCCAGCAGCTCACTCGGGACTAGCGGGACAACAAGTAATTACAATGAGCAGTTCTTC

V gene: TRBV28
clone size: .
D gene: TRBD2
J gene: TRBJ2-5
CDR3 protein: CASSLSHQNSGRETQYF
CDR3 DNA: TGTGCCAGCAGTTTAAGTCATCAGAATAGCGGGCGTGAGACCCAGTACTTC

V gene: TRBV5-1
clone size: few
D gene: .
J gene: TRBJ2-7
CDR3 protein: CASCLGYDYSEQYF
CDR3 DNA: TGCGCCAGCTGCTTGGGCTACGACTATAGCGAGCAGTACTTC

V gene: TRBV7-2
clone size: .
D gene: TRBD2
J gene: TRBJ2-3
CDR3 protein: CASSRFSGVTDTQYF
CDR3 DNA: TGTGCCAGCAGCAGATTTAGCGGGGTCACAGATACGCAGTATTTT

V gene: TRBV4-1
clone size: .
D gene: TRBD2
J gene: TRBJ2-1
CDR3 protein: CASSHDSGRAGDEQFF
CDR3 DNA: TGCGCCAGCAGCCACGATAGCGGGAGGGCCGGGGATGAGCAGTTCTTC

V gene: TRBV7-2
clone size: .
D gene: .
J gene: TRBJ1-1
CDR3 protein: CASSLADRTAEAFF
CDR3 DNA: TGTGCCAGCAGCTTAGCGGACCGAACCGCTGAAGCTTTCTTT

V gene: TRBV7-4
clone size: few
D gene: .
J gene: TRBJ1-5
CDR3 protein: CASRSFPGFYSNQPQHF
CDR3 DNA: TGTGCCAGCAGGAGCTTCCCGGGGTTTTATAGCAATCAGCCCCAGCATTTT

V gene: TRBV2
clone size: .
D gene: .
J gene: TRBJ2-5
CDR3 protein: CASSPSEGQETQYF
CDR3 DNA: TGTGCCAGCTCCCCCTCGGAGGGTCAAGAGACCCAGTACTTC

V gene: TRBV3-1
clone size: .
D gene: .
J gene: TRBJ2-7
CDR3 protein: CAGSQGSYEQYF
CDR3 DNA: TGTGCCGGCAGCCAGGGCTCCTACGAGCAGTACTTC

V gene: TRBV12-3/TRBV12-4
clone size: few
D gene: .
J gene: TRBJ2-3
CDR3 protein: CASSLVKGRSTDTQYF
CDR3 DNA: TGTGCCAGCAGTTTAGTCAAGGGGCGGAGCACAGATACGCAGTATTTT

V gene: TRBV7-3
clone size: .
D gene: TRBD2
J gene: TRBJ2-5
CDR3 protein: CASSLPSGSSPTQYF
CDR3 DNA: TGTGCCAGCAGCTTGCCTAGCGGGTCCTCCCCCACCCAGTACTTC

V gene: TRBV12-3/TRBV12-4
clone size: .
D gene: TRBD2
J gene: TRBJ2-5
CDR3 protein: CASSTGSGRGLIETQYF
CDR3 DNA: TGTGCCAGCAGTACCGGAAGCGGGAGGGGGCTTATAGAGACCCAGTACTTC

V gene: TRBV5-1
clone size: .
D gene: TRBD2
J gene: TRBJ2-1
CDR3 protein: CASTQSGETQFF
CDR3 DNA: TGCGCCAGCACCCAAAGCGGGGAGACCCAGTTCTTC

V gene: TRBV6-2/TRBV6-3
clone size: .
D gene: TRBD2
J gene: TRBJ2-1
CDR3 protein: CASTLSGTANEQFF
CDR3 DNA: TGTGCCAGCACTCTTAGCGGGACCGCCAATGAGCAGTTCTTC

V gene: TRBV6-2/TRBV6-3
clone size: .
D gene: .
J gene: TRBJ2-5
CDR3 protein: CASSTWGEGSQETQYF
CDR3 DNA: TGTGCCAGCAGCACCTGGGGAGAGGGCAGCCAAGAGACCCAGTACTTC

V gene: TRBV10-3
clone size: few
D gene: .
J gene: TRBJ1-2
CDR3 protein: CAISPDVDGYTF
CDR3 DNA: TGTGCCATCAGTCCGGACGTGGATGGCTACACCTTC

V gene: TRBV15
clone size: few
D gene: .
J gene: TRBJ1-2
CDR3 protein: CATLSGEPYGYTF
CDR3 DNA: TGTGCCACCCTCTCCGGGGAGCCCTATGGCTACACCTTC

V gene: TRBV10-3
clone size: many
D gene: .
J gene: TRBJ1-2
CDR3 protein: CAISESGYGYTF
CDR3 DNA: TGTGCCATCAGTGAGTCGGGCTATGGCTACACCTTC

V gene: TRBV12-3/TRBV12-4
clone size: .
D gene: TRBD1
J gene: TRBJ2-7
CDR3 protein: CASSLVTGVSHEQYF
CDR3 DNA: TGTGCCAGCAGTTTAGTTACAGGGGTAAGCCACGAGCAGTACTTC

V gene: TRBV6-6
clone size: few
D gene: .
J gene: TRBJ1-2
CDR3 protein: CASIDNSYGYTF
CDR3 DNA: TGTGCCAGCATCGACAATTCCTATGGCTACACCTTC

V gene: TRBV7-9
clone size: .
D gene: TRBD1
J gene: TRBJ2-5
CDR3 protein: CASSTTGPWETQYF
CDR3 DNA: TGTGCCAGCAGCACGACAGGGCCATGGGAGACCCAGTACTTC

V gene: TRBV11-2
clone size: .
D gene: .
J gene: TRBJ2-5
CDR3 protein: CASSLAVASGETQYF
CDR3 DNA: TGTGCCAGCAGCTTAGCAGTAGCGTCAGGGGAGACCCAGTACTTC

V gene: TRBV3-1
clone size: .
D gene: TRBD2
J gene: TRBJ2-1
CDR3 protein: CASSQGREGLNEQFF
CDR3 DNA: TGTGCCAGCAGCCAAGGGCGGGAGGGCCTCAATGAGCAGTTCTTC

V gene: TRBV30
clone size: .
D gene: .
J gene: TRBJ2-3
CDR3 protein: CAWRATGTSTDTQYF
CDR3 DNA: TGTGCCTGGAGGGCGACAGGAACTAGCACAGATACGCAGTATTTT

V gene: TRBV5-1
clone size: .
D gene: .
J gene: TRBJ2-2
CDR3 protein: CASRIVMSGGTGELFF
CDR3 DNA: TGCGCCAGCAGAATTGTAATGAGTGGGGGCACCGGGGAGCTGTTTTTT

V gene: TRBV11-2
clone size: .
D gene: TRBD1
J gene: TRBJ2-7
CDR3 protein: CASSFSETGVYEQYF
CDR3 DNA: TGTGCCAGCAGCTTTAGCGAGACAGGGGTTTACGAGCAGTACTTC

V gene: TRBV7-9
clone size: .
D gene: TRBD2
J gene: TRBJ2-3
CDR3 protein: CASSIDGTSGDTQYF
CDR3 DNA: TGTGCCAGCAGCATAGACGGGACTAGCGGGGATACGCAGTATTTT

V gene: TRBV10-3
clone size: .
D gene: .
J gene: TRBJ2-3
CDR3 protein: CAISGGLQSGTDTQYF
CDR3 DNA: TGTGCCATCAGTGGCGGACTCCAATCGGGCACAGATACGCAGTATTTT

V gene: TRBV7-9
clone size: .
D gene: .
J gene: TRBJ2-7
CDR3 protein: CASSFSSGRGYEQYF
CDR3 DNA: TGTGCCAGCAGCTTTTCAAGCGGCCGGGGCTACGAGCAGTACTTC

V gene: TRBV4-1
clone size: .
D gene: TRBD2
J gene: TRBJ2-1
CDR3 protein: CASRQPLGGGANEQFF
CDR3 DNA: TGCGCCAGCAGGCAACCCCTGGGCGGGGGGGCCAATGAGCAGTTCTTC

V gene: TRBV2
clone size: .
D gene: TRBD2
J gene: TRBJ2-7
CDR3 protein: CASREREGYEQYF
CDR3 DNA: TGTGCCAGCAGGGAGCGGGAGGGTTACGAGCAGTACTTC

V gene: TRBV4-1
clone size: .
D gene: TRBD2
J gene: TRBJ2-2
CDR3 protein: CASSQEGRGAGELFF
CDR3 DNA: TGCGCCAGCAGCCAAGAGGGGAGGGGAGCCGGGGAGCTGTTTTTT

V gene: TRBV29-1
clone size: few
D gene: .
J gene: TRBJ2-5
CDR3 protein: CSVGPLYQETQYF
CDR3 DNA: TGCAGCGTTGGGCCCCTCTACCAAGAGACCCAGTACTTC

V gene: TRBV12-3/TRBV12-4
clone size: .
D gene: .
J gene: TRBJ1-3
CDR3 protein: CASSFAGGSGNTIYF
CDR3 DNA: TGTGCCAGCAGTTTCGCCGGGGGCTCTGGAAACACCATATATTTT

V gene: TRBV5-8
clone size: .
D gene: .
J gene: TRBJ2-1
CDR3 protein: CASSTRVEQFF
CDR3 DNA: TGTGCCAGCAGCACCAGGGTAGAGCAGTTCTTC

V gene: TRBV3-1
clone size: .
D gene: TRBD2
J gene: TRBJ2-1
CDR3 protein: CASRTSGTSGRLKFF
CDR3 DNA: TGTGCCAGCAGGACATCCGGGACTAGCGGGAGACTCAAGTTCTTC